One and the same sample provided the 6 T cell receptor beta chains below, sequenced in a study of post-analysis software for immune sequencing data. Study-wide results and caveats: There were roughly 5 TRBV segments more frequent in patients than controls, and TRBV5-6, TRBV5-1 and TRBV20-1 were among them.

TCR beta cDNA libraries had unique molecular identifiers. MiXCR, applied by TCRdb to the PCR reads, yields one record per CDR3 protein. The table has about 500,000 distinct CDR3 sequences, over 35% seen once; the top ten hold 9% to 13%. The antigens of these receptors remain unknown. The sample taken for sequencing was blood. These receptors were obtained from a girl under 18 with multiple sclerosis.

This clonotype turned up a few times. This chain links TRBV7-8 with TRBJ1-5; D possibly corresponds to TRBD1 (5 bases). Trimming left V 6 bases short and J 0 bases short, with 18 bases between. The CDR3 has 17 residues. CDR1 and CDR2 (germline): SGHVS, FQNEAQ. This chain's CDR3 is CASSEGPAAYSNQPQHF. In DNA, the CDR3 is TGTGCCAGCAGTGAGGGGCCTGCAGCTTATAGCAATCAGCCCCAGCATTTT.

The chain links TRBV20-1 to TRBJ2-1; 8 bases are a match to TRBD2. After removal of 6 bases from V and 0 bases from J, the junction contained 7 bases not matched to a gene. The CDR3 contains 15 residues. Looked up from germline, CDR1 is DFQATT and CDR2 is SNEGSKA (reference sequence). CDR3 sequence (DNA): TGCAGTGCCACGGAAAGCGGGAGCTCCTACAATGAGCAGTTCTTC. It specifies CSATESGSSYNEQFF.

The sample holds one count of this clonotype. This sequence joins TRBV5-1 and TRBJ2-1, with 8 bases fitting TRBD2. Per the germline V gene, CDR1 is SGHRS and CDR2 is YFSETQ. V gave up 4 bases and J gave up 3 bases; unmatched junction bases: 6. This CDR3 has 15 amino acids. CDR3 DNA sequence: TGCGCCAGCAGCCAAACTAGCGGAGACTACAATGAGCAGTTCTTC. Protein: CASSQTSGDYNEQFF.

The rearrangement joins TRBV5-5 to TRBJ2-1; D is ambiguous. CDR3 length: 15 residues. CDR1 SGHKS and CDR2 YYEKEE come from the germline V gene (reference sequence). V lost 1 base and J 6 bases, leaving 14 bases between the germline ends. The CDR3 nucleotides are TGTGCCAGCAGCTTGAATATTGGGTTATCCAATGAGCAGTTCTTC. This codes for CASSLNIGLSNEQFF.

This chain links TRBV2 with TRBJ2-5; no firm D call. The CDR3 sequence is 13 residues long. The germline V and J ends were trimmed by 4 bases and 5 bases, with 11 bases remaining between them. Germline loops: CDR1 SNHLY, CDR2 FYNNEI. The DNA for the CDR3 is TGTGCCAGCAGTGTTGAGGCACGGGAGACCCAGTACTTC. Encoded protein: CASSVEARETQYF. Full variable domain (remainder filled in from reference TRBV2 and TRBJ2-5): EPEVTQTPSHQVTQMGQEVILRCVPISNHLYFYWYRQILGQKVEFLVSFYNNEISEKSEIFDDQFSVERPDGSNFTLKIRSTKLEDSAMYFCASSVEARETQYFGPGTRLLVL.

The chain carries TRBV15 and TRBJ2-7, with D unclear. CDR1 is LNHNV and CDR2 is YYDKDF in the germline V gene (reference sequence). This CDR3 is 16 amino acids long. The V and J ends lost 0 bases and 3 bases respectively, with 15 bases between them. The CDR3 protein is CATSRDYLRGDYEQYF. The CDR3 DNA reads TGTGCCACCAGCAGAGATTATTTACGAGGCGACTACGAGCAGTACTTC.